These 4 T cell receptor beta chains share one sample of origin, sequenced in a study of blood T cell repertoires in COVID-19. The table came from immunoSEQ multiplex PCR; TCRdb's copy has only in-frame clones and leaves some out. The sample records about 320,000 clones, around nine tenths being singletons. Sequenced sample: PBMCs or T cells enriched from blood (not recorded which). The receptors here all came from a woman aged 25-40 years who had been exposed to COVID-19.

In this sample, this clone turned up once. Its ends do not fully match the called genes, so a read error is possible. The rearrangement links TRBV7-3 to TRBJ2-1, with D perhaps matching TRBD1 (5 bases). This CDR3 comprises 13 residues. Germline CDR1 is SGHTA and CDR2 is FQGTGA. CDR3 protein: CASSSGARNEQFF. The CDR3 DNA sequence: TGTGCCAGCAGCTCTGGGGCCAGGAATGAACAGTTCTTC.

This clone was picked up one time. The chain links TRBV6-5 to TRBJ2-4; 7 bases agree with TRBD1. This CDR3 has 14 amino acids. With V trimmed by 6 bases and J by 9 bases, 11 bases remained unmatched. Germline loops: CDR1 MNHEY, CDR2 SVGAGI. The CDR3 loop reads CASRYTGDTAIQYF. In nucleotides, the CDR3 is TGTGCCAGCAGGTACACAGGGGATACGGCCATTCAGTACTTC.

The V gene is TRBV7-3, the J gene TRBJ1-2; D is perhaps TRBD1 (5 bases). The CDR3 sequence is 18 residues long. V was trimmed by 1 base and J by 0 bases, leaving 18 bases between them. Germline V lookup: CDR1 SGHTA, CDR2 FQGTGA. The CDR3, as DNA: TGTGCCAGCAGCTTAATAGGGAGGGGAAAGGGGCCTAACTATGGCTACACCTTC. This encodes CASSLIGRGKGPNYGYTF.

J is TRBJ2-6 and V is TRBV29-1; perhaps TRBD1 as D (6 bases). This CDR3 comprises 13 residues. CDR1 is SQVTM and CDR2 is ANQGSEA in the germline V gene. V lost 4 bases to trimming and J lost 4 bases, with 8 bases between them. The CDR3 loop is CSVVGAGANVLTF. The CDR3 nucleotides are TGCAGCGTTGTGGGGGCCGGGGCCAACGTCCTGACTTTC.